The 9 T cell receptor beta chains reported below all come from one sample, sequenced in a study of blood T cell repertoires in COVID-19. Generated by immunoSEQ multiplex PCR, the TCRdb table keeps only in-frame clones and is missing some. The repertoire holds 150,000 or so clones, with approximately 80% as singletons. The sequenced sample was peripheral blood. These TCRs come from a human donor in a cohort sampled during active COVID-19.

The chain has TRBV4-1 and TRBJ2-5, with 8 bases fitting TRBD2. Germline V gene sequence: CDR1 MGHRA, CDR2 YSYEKL. V gave up 4 bases and J gave up 5 bases; unmatched junction bases: 6. The CDR3 has 14 residues. This CDR3 reads CASSRFSGTETQYF. The CDR3 DNA follows: TGCGCCAGCAGCCGTTTTAGCGGGACCGAGACCCAGTACTTC.

The genes are TRBV2 and TRBJ2-7; tentatively, D is TRBD1 (6 bases). Germline lookup yields CDR1 SNHLY and CDR2 FYNNEI. This CDR3 comprises 14 residues. Trimming took off 8 bases at V and 7 bases at J, with 21 bases between the two ends. This CDR3 reads CASAIREGGWEQYF. CDR3 in DNA: TGTGCCAGCGCAATCCGGGAAGGGGGATGGGAGCAGTACTTC.

This chain joins TRBV7-3 and TRBJ2-5; 8 nucleotides agree with TRBD1. Per the germline V gene, CDR1 is SGHTA and CDR2 is FQGTGA. The length of the CDR3 is 15 residues. The ends lost 4 bases at V and 4 bases at J; junction bases unmatched: 8. The chain's CDR3 is CASSSPSGGGETQYF. CDR3 DNA sequence: TGTGCCAGCAGCTCCCCCTCAGGGGGCGGAGAGACCCAGTACTTC. The full variable domain, completed using reference TRBV7-3 and TRBJ2-5, is GAGVSQTPSNKVTEKGKYVELRCDPISGHTALYWYRQSLGQGPEFLIYFQGTGAADDSGLPNDRFFAVRPEGSVSTLKIQRTERGDSAVYLCASSSPSGGGETQYFGPGTRLLVL.

The chain is built from TRBV10-3 and TRBJ2-1, with D possibly being TRBD1 (5 bases). The CDR3 sequence is 15 residues long. Trimming removed 0 bases from V and 5 bases from J, with 11 bases in between. The germline CDR1 and CDR2 sequences are ENHRY and SYGVKD. CDR3 loop: CAISESNRGHNEQFF. As DNA, the CDR3 is TGTGCCATCAGTGAGTCGAATAGGGGTCACAATGAGCAGTTCTTC.

This clone was seen only a few times. This chain connects TRBV28 to TRBJ2-1; tentative D call: TRBD1 (5 bases). V was cut by 3 bases and J by 7 bases, with 16 bases left in between. The CDR3 covers 15 residues. In germline, CDR1 is MDHEN, CDR2 SYDVKM. CDR3 nucleotide sequence: TGTGCCAGCAGTTTTGGCAGGGTCCCTTGGAATGAGCAGTTCTTC. This translates into CASSFGRVPWNEQFF. Using reference TRBV28 and TRBJ2-1 for the parts outside the CDR3, the full variable domain is DVKVTQSSRYLVKRTGEKVFLECVQDMDHENMFWYRQDPGLGLRLIYFSYDVKMKEKGDIPEGYSVSREKKERFSLILESASTNQTSMYLCASSFGRVPWNEQFFGPGTRLTVL.

The V and J genes are TRBV6-5 and TRBJ2-7; 10 bases map to TRBD1. The length of the CDR3 is 14 residues. With V trimmed by 8 bases and J by 0 bases, 4 bases remained unmatched. Germline assignment: CDR1 MNHEY and CDR2 SVGAGI. The CDR3 DNA reads as TGTGCCAGCGGGCGACAGGGGGCCTCCTACGAGCAGTACTTC. Translated: CASGRQGASYEQYF.

The chain carries TRBV11-2 and TRBJ2-2; D may be TRBD1 (6 bases). V was cut by 0 bases and J by 6 bases, with 11 bases left in between. CDR3 length: 15 amino acids. CDR1 and CDR2 (germline): SGHAT, FQNNGV. The CDR3 sequence is CASSLERGGPGELFF. The CDR3 DNA sequence: TGTGCCAGCAGCTTAGAACGAGGGGGTCCCGGGGAGCTGTTTTTT.

The chain is built from TRBV6-2 or TRBV6-3 and TRBJ2-7, with D unclear. CDR1 and CDR2 (germline): MNHEY, SVGEGT. Trimming cost V 0 bases and J 0 bases, with 9 bases left between them. The CDR3 is made up of 15 amino acids. Written as DNA, the CDR3 is TGTGCCAGCAGTTACTCGAGAGCGCTCTCCTACGAGCAGTACGTC. It translates to CASSYSRALSYEQYV.

V usage is TRBV14 and J usage is TRBJ1-2, with 7 bases that match TRBD1. The CDR3 runs 15 residues. CDR1 is SGHDN, CDR2 FVKESK, per germline. V dropped 4 bases and J dropped 2; count of bases not matched to a gene: 7. The CDR3 DNA reads TGTGCCAGCAGCCCAGGACCGGACAGGAACTATGGCTACACCTTC. This codes for CASSPGPDRNYGYTF. Supplemented by reference TRBV14 and TRBJ1-2, the full variable domain reads EAGVTQFPSHSVIEKGQTVTLRCDPISGHDNLYWYRRVMGKEIKFLLHFVKESKQDESGMPNNRFLAERTGGTYSTLKVQPAELEDSGVYFCASSPGPDRNYGYTFGSGTRLTVV.